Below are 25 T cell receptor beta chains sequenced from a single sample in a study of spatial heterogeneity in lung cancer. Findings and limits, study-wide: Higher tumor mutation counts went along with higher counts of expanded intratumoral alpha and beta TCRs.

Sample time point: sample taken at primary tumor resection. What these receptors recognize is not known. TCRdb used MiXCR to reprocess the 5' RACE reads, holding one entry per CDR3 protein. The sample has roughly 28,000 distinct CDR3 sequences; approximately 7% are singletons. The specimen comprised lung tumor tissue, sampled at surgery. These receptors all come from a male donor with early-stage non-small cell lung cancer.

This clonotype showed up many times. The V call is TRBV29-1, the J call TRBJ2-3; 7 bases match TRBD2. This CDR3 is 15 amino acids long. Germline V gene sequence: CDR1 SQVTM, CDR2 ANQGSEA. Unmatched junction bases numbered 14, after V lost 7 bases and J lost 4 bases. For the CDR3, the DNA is TGCAGCGCCGAGGGCGGAGGGGCGGGGGCAGATACGCAGTATTTT. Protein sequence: CSAEGGGAGADTQYF.

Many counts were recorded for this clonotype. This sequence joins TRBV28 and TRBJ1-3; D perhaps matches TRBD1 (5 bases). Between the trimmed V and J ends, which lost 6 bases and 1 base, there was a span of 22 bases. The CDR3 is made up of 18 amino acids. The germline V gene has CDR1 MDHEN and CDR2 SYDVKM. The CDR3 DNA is TGTGCCAGCAGCCTGGCAGGGTTTACCCCCCGATCTGGAAACACCATATATTTT. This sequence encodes CASSLAGFTPRSGNTIYF.

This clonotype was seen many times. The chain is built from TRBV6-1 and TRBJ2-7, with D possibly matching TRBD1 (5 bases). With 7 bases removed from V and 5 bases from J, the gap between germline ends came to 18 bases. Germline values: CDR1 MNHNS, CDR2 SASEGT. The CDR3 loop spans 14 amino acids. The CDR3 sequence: CASKIRAGQNEQYF. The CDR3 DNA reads TGTGCCAGCAAAATCAGGGCAGGGCAAAACGAGCAGTACTTC.

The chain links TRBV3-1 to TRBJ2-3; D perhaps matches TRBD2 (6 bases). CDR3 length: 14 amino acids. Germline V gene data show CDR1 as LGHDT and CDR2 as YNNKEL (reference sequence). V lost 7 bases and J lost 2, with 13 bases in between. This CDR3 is CASKIAGSTDTQYF. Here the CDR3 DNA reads TGTGCCAGCAAGATCGCGGGGTCCACAGATACGCAGTATTTT.

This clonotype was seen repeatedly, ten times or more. DNA of the CDR3: TGTGCCACCAGCGCTGAGGGCGATACGCAGTATTTT. It yields the protein CATSAEGDTQYF. The chain uses TRBV15 and TRBJ2-3, with a weak D call TRBD2 (5 bases). The germline V and J ends were trimmed by 5 bases and 6 bases, with 9 bases remaining between them. Germline V gives CDR1 LNHNV, CDR2 YYDKDF (reference sequence). The CDR3 runs 12 residues.

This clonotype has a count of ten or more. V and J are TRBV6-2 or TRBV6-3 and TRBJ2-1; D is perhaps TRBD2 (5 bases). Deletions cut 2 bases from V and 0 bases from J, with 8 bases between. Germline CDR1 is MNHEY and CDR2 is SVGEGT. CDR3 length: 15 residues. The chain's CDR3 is CASSYGESSYNEQFF. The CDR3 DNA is TGTGCCAGCAGTTACGGGGAGAGCTCCTACAATGAGCAGTTCTTC.

The CDR3 loop reads CSVTWAGDEQYF. DNA for the CDR3: TGCAGCGTGACCTGGGCGGGGGACGAGCAGTACTTC. The chain has TRBV29-1 and TRBJ2-7, with TRBD2 matching over 7 bases. V lost 6 bases to trimming and J lost 5 bases; unmatched junction nucleotides: 7. This CDR3 region has 12 residues. From germline, CDR1 is SQVTM and CDR2 ANQGSEA.

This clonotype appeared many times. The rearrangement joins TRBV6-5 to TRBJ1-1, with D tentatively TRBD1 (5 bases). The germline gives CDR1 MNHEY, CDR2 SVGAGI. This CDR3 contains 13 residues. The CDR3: CSSLDIMNTEAFF. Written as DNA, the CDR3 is TGTTCTTCTCTGGACATCATGAACACTGAAGCTTTCTTT.

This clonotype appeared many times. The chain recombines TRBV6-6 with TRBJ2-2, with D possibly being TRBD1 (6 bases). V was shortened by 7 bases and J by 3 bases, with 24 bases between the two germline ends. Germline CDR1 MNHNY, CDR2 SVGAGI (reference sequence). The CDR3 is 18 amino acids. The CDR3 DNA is TGTGCCAGCACCCCTACAGGGATAATGGGACATGACACCGGGGAGCTGTTTTTT. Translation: CASTPTGIMGHDTGELFF.

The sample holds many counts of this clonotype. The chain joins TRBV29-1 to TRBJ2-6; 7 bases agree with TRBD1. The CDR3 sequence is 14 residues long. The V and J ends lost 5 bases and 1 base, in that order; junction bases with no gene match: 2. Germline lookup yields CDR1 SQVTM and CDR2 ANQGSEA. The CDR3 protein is CSVRQGSGANVLTF. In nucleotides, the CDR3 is TGCAGCGTTAGACAGGGTTCTGGGGCCAACGTCCTGACTTTC.

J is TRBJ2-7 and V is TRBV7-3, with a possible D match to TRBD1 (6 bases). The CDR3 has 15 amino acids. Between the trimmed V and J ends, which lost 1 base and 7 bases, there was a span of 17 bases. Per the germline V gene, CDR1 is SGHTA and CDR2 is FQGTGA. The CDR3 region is CASSLNRDMESEQYF. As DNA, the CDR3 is TGTGCCAGCAGCTTAAACCGGGACATGGAGTCTGAGCAGTACTTC. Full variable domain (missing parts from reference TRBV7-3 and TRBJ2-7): GAGVSQTPSNKVTEKGKYVELRCDPISGHTALYWYRQSLGQGPEFLIYFQGTGAADDSGLPNDRFFAVRPEGSVSTLKIQRTERGDSAVYLCASSLNRDMESEQYFGPGTRLTVT.

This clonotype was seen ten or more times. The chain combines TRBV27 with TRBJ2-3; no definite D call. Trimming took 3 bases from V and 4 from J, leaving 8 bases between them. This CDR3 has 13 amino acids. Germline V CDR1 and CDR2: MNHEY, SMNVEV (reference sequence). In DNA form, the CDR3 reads TGTGCCAGCAGTTTTTTAGCAGCAGATACGCAGTATTTT. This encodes CASSFLAADTQYF.

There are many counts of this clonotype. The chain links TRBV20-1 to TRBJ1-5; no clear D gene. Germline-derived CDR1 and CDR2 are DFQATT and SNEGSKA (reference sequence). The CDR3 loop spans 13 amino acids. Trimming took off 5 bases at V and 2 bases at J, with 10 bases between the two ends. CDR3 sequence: CSAGRVGNQPQHF. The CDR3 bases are TGCAGTGCTGGGAGGGTGGGCAATCAGCCCCAGCATTTT.

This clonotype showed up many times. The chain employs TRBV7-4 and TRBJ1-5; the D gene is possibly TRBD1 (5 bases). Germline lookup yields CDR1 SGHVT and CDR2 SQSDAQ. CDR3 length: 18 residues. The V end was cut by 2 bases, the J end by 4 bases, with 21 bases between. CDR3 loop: CASSLKVPPSAGNQPQHF. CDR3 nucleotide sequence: TGTGCCAGCAGCTTAAAAGTACCCCCTTCGGCAGGGAATCAGCCCCAGCATTTT.

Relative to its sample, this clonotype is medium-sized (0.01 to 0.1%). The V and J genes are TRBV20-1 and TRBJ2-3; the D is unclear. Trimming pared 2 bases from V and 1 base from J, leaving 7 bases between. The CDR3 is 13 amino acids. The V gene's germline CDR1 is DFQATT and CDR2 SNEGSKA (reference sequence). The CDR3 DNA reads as TGCAGTGCTAGAAAGGGTGGCACAGATACGCAGTATTTT. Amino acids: CSARKGGTDTQYF.

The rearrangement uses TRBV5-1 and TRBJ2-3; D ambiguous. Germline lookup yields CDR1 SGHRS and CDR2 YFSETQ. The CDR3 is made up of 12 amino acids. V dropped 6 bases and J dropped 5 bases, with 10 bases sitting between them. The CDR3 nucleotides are TGCGCCAGCACCTCCCAGGAAGATACGCAGTATTTT. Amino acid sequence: CASTSQEDTQYF. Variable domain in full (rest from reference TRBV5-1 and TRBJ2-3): KAGVTQTPRYLIKTRGQQVTLSCSPISGHRSVSWYQQTPGQGLQFLFEYFSETQRNKGNFPGRFSGRQFSNSRSEMNVSTLELGDSALYLCASTSQEDTQYFGPGTRLTVL.

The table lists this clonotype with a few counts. DNA of the CDR3: TGTGCCAGCAGCTTCGGGACGAGTGGGGAATATCGCACCTTC. This encodes CASSFGTSGEYRTF. The chain employs TRBV7-9 and TRBJ1-2; D possibly corresponds to TRBD1 (5 bases). V lost 3 bases, J lost 13 bases, and 21 bases lay in between. Germline CDR1 is SEHNR and CDR2 is FQNEAQ (reference sequence). The CDR3 length is 14 residues. The complete variable domain, with remaining parts taken from reference TRBV7-9 and TRBJ1-2, reads DTGVSQNPRHKITKRGQNVTFRCDPISEHNRLYWYRQTLGQGPEFLTYFQNEAQLEKSRLLSDRFSAERPKGSFSTLEIQRTEQGDSAMYLCASSFGTSGEYRTFGSGTRLTVV.

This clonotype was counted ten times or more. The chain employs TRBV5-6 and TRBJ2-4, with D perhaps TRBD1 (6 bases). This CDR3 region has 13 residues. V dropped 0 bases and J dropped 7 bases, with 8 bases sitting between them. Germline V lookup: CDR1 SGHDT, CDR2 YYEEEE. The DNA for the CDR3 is TGTGCCAGCAGCTTGGTCCAGGGGAACATTCAGTACTTC. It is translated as CASSLVQGNIQYF.

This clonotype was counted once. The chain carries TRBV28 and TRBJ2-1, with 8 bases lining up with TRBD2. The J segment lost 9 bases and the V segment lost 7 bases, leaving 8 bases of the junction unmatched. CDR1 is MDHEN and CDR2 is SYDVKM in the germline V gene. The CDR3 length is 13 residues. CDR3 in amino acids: CASTLPAGAEQFF. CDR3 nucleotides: TGTGCCAGCACCCTACCAGCGGGAGCTGAGCAGTTCTTC. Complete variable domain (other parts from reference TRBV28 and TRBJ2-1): DVKVTQSSRYLVKRTGEKVFLECVQDMDHENMFWYRQDPGLGLRLIYFSYDVKMKEKGDIPEGYSVSREKKERFSLILESASTNQTSMYLCASTLPAGAEQFFGPGTRLTVL.

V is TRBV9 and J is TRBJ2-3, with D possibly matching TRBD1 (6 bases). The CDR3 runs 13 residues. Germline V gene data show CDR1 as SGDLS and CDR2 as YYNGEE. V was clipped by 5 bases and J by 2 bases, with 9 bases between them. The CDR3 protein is CASSTGPTDTQYF. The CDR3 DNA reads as TGTGCCAGCAGTACAGGGCCCACAGATACGCAGTATTTT.

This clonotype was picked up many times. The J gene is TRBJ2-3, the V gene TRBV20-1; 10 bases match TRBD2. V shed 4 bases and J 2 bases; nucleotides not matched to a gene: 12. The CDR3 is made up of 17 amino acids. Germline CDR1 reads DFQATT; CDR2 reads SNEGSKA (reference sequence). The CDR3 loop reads CSAILLSLAGHTDTQYF. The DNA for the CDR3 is TGCAGTGCTATCCTCCTCTCACTAGCGGGGCACACAGATACGCAGTATTTT.

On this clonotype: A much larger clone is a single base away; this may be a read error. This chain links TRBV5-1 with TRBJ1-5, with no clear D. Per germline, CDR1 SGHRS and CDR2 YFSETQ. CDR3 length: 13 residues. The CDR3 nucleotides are TGCGCCAGCAGCTTGGAGGGCAATCAGCCCCATCATTTT. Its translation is CASSLEGNQPHHF.

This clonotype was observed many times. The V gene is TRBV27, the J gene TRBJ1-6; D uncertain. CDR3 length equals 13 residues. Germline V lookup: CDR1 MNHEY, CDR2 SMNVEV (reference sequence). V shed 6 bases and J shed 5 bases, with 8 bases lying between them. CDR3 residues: CASSLRNNSPLHF. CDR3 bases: TGTGCCAGCAGCCTCAGGAATAATTCACCCCTCCACTTT.

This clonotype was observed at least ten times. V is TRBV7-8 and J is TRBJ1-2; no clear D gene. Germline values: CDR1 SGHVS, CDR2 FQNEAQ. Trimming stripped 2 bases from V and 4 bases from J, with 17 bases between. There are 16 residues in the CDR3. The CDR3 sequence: CASSLLLGPIVYGYTF. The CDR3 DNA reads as TGTGCCAGCAGCTTATTACTCGGACCGATCGTCTATGGCTACACCTTC. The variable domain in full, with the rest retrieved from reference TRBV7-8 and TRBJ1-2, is GAGVSQSPRYKVAKRGQDVALRCDPISGHVSLFWYQQALGQGPEFLTYFQNEAQLDKSGLPSDRFFAERPEGSVSTLKIQRTQQEDSAVYLCASSLLLGPIVYGYTFGSGTRLTVV.

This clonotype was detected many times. The CDR3 loop reads CASTTTGTETQYF. The CDR3 nucleotides are TGTGCCAGCACTACTACAGGGACCGAGACCCAGTACTTC. This sequence joins TRBV12-3 or TRBV12-4 and TRBJ2-5; possibly TRBD1 for D (6 bases). V lost 7 bases and J 5 bases, leaving 14 bases between the germline ends. The CDR3 consists of 13 residues.